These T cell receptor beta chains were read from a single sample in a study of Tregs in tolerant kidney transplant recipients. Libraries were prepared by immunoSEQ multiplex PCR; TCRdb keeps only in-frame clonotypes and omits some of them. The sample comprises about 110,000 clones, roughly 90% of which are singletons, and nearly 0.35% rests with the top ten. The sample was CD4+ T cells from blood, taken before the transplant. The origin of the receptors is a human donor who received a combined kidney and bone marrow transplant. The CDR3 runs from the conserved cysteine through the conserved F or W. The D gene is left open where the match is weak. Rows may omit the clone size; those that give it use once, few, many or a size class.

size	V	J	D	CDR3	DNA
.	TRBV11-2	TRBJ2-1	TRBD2	CASSTHVGLAVNEQFF	TGTGCCAGCAGCACACACGTGGGACTAGCGGTTAATGAGCAGTTCTTC
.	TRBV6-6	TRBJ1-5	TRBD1	CASRLTGNQPQHF	TGTGCCAGCAGACTGACAGGGAATCAGCCCCAGCATTTT
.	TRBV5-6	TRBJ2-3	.	CASSLTTGPTDTQYF	TGTGCCAGCAGCTTGACCACAGGGCCCACAGATACGCAGTATTTT
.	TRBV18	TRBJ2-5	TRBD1	CASSPLGTQGEETQYF	TGTGCCAGCTCACCACTGGGAACACAGGGGGAGGAGACCCAGTACTTC
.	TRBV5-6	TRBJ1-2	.	CASSEVADRDGYTF	TGTGCCAGCAGCGAGGTAGCGGACCGGGATGGCTACACCTTC
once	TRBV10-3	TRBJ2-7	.	CAISESGARGEQYF	TGTGCCATCAGTGAGTCAGGGGCTCGTGGCGAGCAGTACTTC
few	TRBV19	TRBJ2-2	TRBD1	CASKDRANTGELFF	TGTGCCAGTAAGGACAGGGCAAACACCGGGGAGCTGTTTTTT
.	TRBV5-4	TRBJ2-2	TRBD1	CASSPDRGYTGELFF	TGTGCCAGCAGTCCGGACAGGGGATACACCGGGGAGCTGTTTTTT
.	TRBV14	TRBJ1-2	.	CASSPNYGYTF	TGTGCCAGCAGCCCGAACTATGGCTACACCTTC
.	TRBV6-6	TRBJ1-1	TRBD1	CASSLTSQGITEAFF	TGTGCCAGCAGCCTTACGTCACAGGGGATCACTGAAGCTTTCTTT
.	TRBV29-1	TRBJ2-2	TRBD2	CSVEIPSGSTGELFF	TGCAGCGTTGAGATCCCCAGCGGGAGTACCGGGGAGCTGTTTTTT